A single sample is the source of the 15 T cell receptor beta chains below, sequenced in a study of neurological immune-mediated disorders. Stated time point: longitudinal time-point 2. One entry per CDR3 protein, called by TCRdb with MiXCR from the 5' RACE reads. This table has some 80,000 distinct CDR3 sequences, about 5% appearing once. The sample was PBMCs. These receptors were obtained from an older woman with multiple sclerosis.

This clonotype was detected many times. The chain uses TRBV6-1 and TRBJ2-5; TRBD2 agrees at 8 bases. Trimming at V came to 7 bases and at J to 5 bases, leaving 12 bases not matched to a gene. The CDR3 contains 15 residues. The V gene's germline CDR1 is MNHNS and CDR2 SASEGT. CDR3 in DNA: TGTGCCAGCAACACCATCGGGGGGGCAGGGGAGACCCAGTACTTC. Protein: CASNTIGGAGETQYF.

This clonotype was recorded at least ten times. This sequence joins TRBV29-1 and TRBJ1-1; 8 bases agree with TRBD1. V trimming: 7 bases; J trimming: 6 bases; junction bases outside the gene matches: 13. The CDR3 spans 14 residues. CDR1 is SQVTM, CDR2 ANQGSEA, per germline. The CDR3 is CSGDRSAMGAEAFF. The CDR3 region has the DNA TGCAGCGGGGACAGGTCTGCAATGGGAGCTGAAGCTTTCTTT. The whole variable domain, filled in from reference TRBV29-1 and TRBJ1-1, reads SAVISQKPSRDICQRGTSLTIQCQVDSQVTMMFWYRQQPGQSLTLIATANQGSEATYESGFVIDKFPISRPNLTFSTLTVSNMSPEDSSIYLCSGDRSAMGAEAFFGQGTRLTVV.

This clonotype was found many times. The chain uses TRBV20-1 and TRBJ1-1, with 10 bases lining up with TRBD1. The trim removed 3 bases at V and 5 bases at J, leaving 6 bases unmatched. This CDR3 contains 14 residues. From germline, CDR1 is DFQATT and CDR2 SNEGSKA (reference sequence). CDR3 coding DNA: TGCAGTGCTAGGTGGACAGGGGGAGGAACTGAAGCTTTCTTT. This translates into CSARWTGGGTEAFF.

This clonotype was observed many times. This sequence joins TRBV2 and TRBJ2-3; 9 bases match TRBD1. Germline CDR1 SNHLY, CDR2 FYNNEI. This CDR3 contains 18 residues. With V trimmed by 4 bases and J by 2 bases, 13 bases remained unmatched. The CDR3 sequence is CASSGGQGSTWATDTQYF. Written as DNA, the CDR3 is TGTGCCAGCAGTGGGGGACAGGGAAGTACGTGGGCCACAGATACGCAGTATTTT.

This clonotype was seen repeatedly, ten times or more. The chain recombines TRBV12-3 or TRBV12-4 with TRBJ2-2; 8 bases fit TRBD1. The J segment lost 1 base and the V segment lost 5 bases, leaving 3 bases of the junction unmatched. This CDR3 contains 15 residues. Written as DNA, the CDR3 is TGTGCCAGCAGTGCGGACAGGGAGAACACCGGGGAGCTGTTTTTT. It translates to CASSADRENTGELFF.

This clonotype was counted many times. The chain is built from TRBV25-1 and TRBJ2-2; 7 bases are shared with TRBD1. Germline CDR1 is MGHDK and CDR2 is SYGVNS. This CDR3 comprises 14 residues. The ends lost 6 bases at V and 6 bases at J; junction bases unmatched: 7. The CDR3 sequence is CASRETGMAGELFF. Written as DNA, the CDR3 is TGTGCCAGCAGGGAGACAGGGATGGCCGGGGAGCTGTTTTTT.

This clonotype was seen repeatedly, ten times or more. This CDR3 is CASSQGLGGGGRQETQYF. The CDR3 DNA reads as TGCGCCAGCAGCCAAGGCCTGGGTGGGGGTGGCCGACAAGAGACCCAGTACTTC. This chain joins TRBV4-1 and TRBJ2-5; D possibly matches TRBD1 or TRBD2 (5 bases each). Trimming removed 1 base from V and 2 bases from J, with 20 bases in between. CDR1 and CDR2 from the germline V gene are MGHRA and YSYEKL. The CDR3 runs 18 residues.

This clonotype was picked up many times. The V gene is TRBV6-5, the J gene TRBJ1-1; weak D call: TRBD1 (6 bases). The CDR3 loop spans 11 amino acids. Between the trimmed V and J ends, which lost 5 bases and 8 bases, there was a span of 9 bases. The germline CDR1 and CDR2 sequences are MNHEY and SVGAGI. The CDR3 sequence is CASSPGQEAFF. CDR3 nucleotide sequence: TGTGCCAGCAGTCCCGGACAGGAAGCTTTCTTT.

This sequence joins TRBV3-1 and TRBJ1-3; D may be TRBD1 (5 bases). The CDR3 runs 14 residues. Germline V gene data show CDR1 as LGHDT and CDR2 as YNNKEL (reference sequence). The germline V and J ends were trimmed by 2 bases and 4 bases, with 9 bases remaining between them. CDR3 region: CASSQKGAGNTIYF. For the CDR3, the DNA is TGTGCCAGCAGCCAAAAAGGGGCCGGAAACACCATATATTTT.

This clonotype has a count of ten or more. J is TRBJ2-5 and V is TRBV5-1, with D perhaps being TRBD1 or TRBD2 (6 bases each). The CDR3 is 18 residues long. Germline assignment: CDR1 SGHRS and CDR2 YFSETQ. Deletions cut 6 bases from V and 1 base from J, with 25 bases between. The CDR3 is CASNDGLRRGRFQETQYF. CDR3 coding DNA: TGCGCCAGCAACGATGGACTAAGGAGGGGGAGATTCCAAGAGACCCAGTACTTC.

This clonotype is judged medium-sized. The rearrangement links TRBV5-1 to TRBJ2-3; 8 bases are shared with TRBD1. Germline CDR1 reads SGHRS; CDR2 reads YFSETQ. The CDR3 has 16 residues. The J segment lost 7 bases and the V segment lost 0 bases, leaving 10 bases of the junction unmatched. The CDR3 loop is CASSLDGRGRGNTQYF. The CDR3 DNA follows: TGCGCCAGCAGCTTGGACGGCAGGGGGCGAGGGAATACGCAGTATTTT.

This clonotype was seen many times. The rearrangement joins TRBV20-1 to TRBJ1-2; D possibly corresponds to TRBD1 (6 bases). The CDR3 sequence is 12 residues long. V dropped 5 bases and J dropped 3 bases, with 10 bases sitting between them. Per the germline V gene, CDR1 is DFQATT and CDR2 is SNEGSKA (reference sequence). CDR3 bases: TGCAGTGCTGAACAGGGCTACTATGGCTACACCTTC. Protein: CSAEQGYYGYTF.

This clonotype has a count of ten or more. V usage is TRBV27 and J usage is TRBJ2-3; possible D gene TRBD1, 6 bases. The germline V gene has CDR1 MNHEY and CDR2 SMNVEV (reference sequence). The CDR3 totals 15 residues. V lost 8 bases and J lost 0, with 15 bases in between. The CDR3 loop reads CASPRGKPSTDTQYF. The CDR3 DNA sequence: TGTGCCAGCCCTAGGGGGAAGCCTAGCACAGATACGCAGTATTTT.

In this sample, this clonotype turned up many times. The chain has TRBV27 and TRBJ1-2; 9 bases are shared with TRBD1. Germline V gene lookup returns CDR1 MNHEY and CDR2 SMNVEV (reference sequence). This CDR3 comprises 15 residues. With 3 bases clipped from V and 8 bases from J, the junction kept 10 bases outside the gene matches. The CDR3 sequence: CASSFSGTGRWGYTF. The CDR3 DNA follows: TGTGCCAGCAGTTTCTCGGGGACAGGGCGTTGGGGCTACACCTTC.

This clonotype occurred many times. This chain links TRBV20-1 with TRBJ2-7; TRBD2 agrees at 7 bases. V shed 5 bases, J shed 2 bases, and the junction held 9 bases outside the gene matches. This CDR3 contains 14 residues. CDR1 is DFQATT and CDR2 is SNEGSKA in the germline V gene (reference sequence). The CDR3 protein is CSAPLGDYPYEQYF. DNA of the CDR3: TGCAGTGCTCCTCTGGGGGACTACCCCTACGAGCAGTACTTC.